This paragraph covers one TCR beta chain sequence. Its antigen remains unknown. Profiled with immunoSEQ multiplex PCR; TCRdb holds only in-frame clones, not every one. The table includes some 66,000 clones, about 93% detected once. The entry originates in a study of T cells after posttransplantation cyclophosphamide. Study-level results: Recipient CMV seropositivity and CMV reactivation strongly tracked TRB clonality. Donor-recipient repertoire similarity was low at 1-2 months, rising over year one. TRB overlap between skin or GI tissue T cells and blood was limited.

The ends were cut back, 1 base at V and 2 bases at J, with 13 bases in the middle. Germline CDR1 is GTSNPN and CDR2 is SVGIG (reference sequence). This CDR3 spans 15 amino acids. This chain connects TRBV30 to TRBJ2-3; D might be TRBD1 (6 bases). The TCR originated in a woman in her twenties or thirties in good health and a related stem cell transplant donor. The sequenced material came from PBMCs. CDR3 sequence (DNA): TGTGCCTGGAGTGACAGGGCGACTAACACAGATACGCAGTATTTT. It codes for CAWSDRATNTDTQYF.